A selection of T cell receptor beta chains follows, all from one sample in a study of neoadjuvant nivolumab and ipilimumab in lung cancer. Clones were read by immunoSEQ multiplex PCR, and TCRdb kept only the in-frame ones, dropping some. Of about 13,000 clones detected, nearly 97% appear once; the ten largest clones hold about 2.5%. This material consisted of peripheral blood, taken after neoadjuvant nivolumab, alone or with ipilimumab, at or shortly before surgery. The receptors come from an adult with non-small cell lung cancer. CDR3s leave out the opening cysteine and the closing phenylalanine or tryptophan.

j_gene,v_gene,CDR3aa
TRBJ2-1,TRBV27,ASKFSQGPYNEQF
TRBJ2-1,TRBV6-1,AGSRTSGFYNEQF
TRBJ2-1,TRBV2,ASMSGQTGLAVYNEQF
TRBJ1-2,TRBV25-1,ASSEGSYGYT
TRBJ2-5,TRBV18,ASSPQGGETQY
TRBJ2-7,TRBV11-2,ASSLDSSGLAGVTYEQY
TRBJ1-5,TRBV7-9,ASSLGNQPQH
TRBJ2-3,TRBV4-3,ASSQELAPAGTQY
TRBJ2-2,TRBV10-1,ASSGGGINTGELF
TRBJ2-5,TRBV2,ATNRDTQETQY
TRBJ1-4,TRBV19,ASSGTGQPGGEKLF
TRBJ2-3,TRBV4-3,ASSQDLLAGGTDTQY
TRBJ1-1,TRBV7-9,AHATGASMNTEAF
TRBJ2-3,TRBV7-2,ASSLALSLGWDTQY
TRBJ1-1,TRBV11-2,ASSPLAKAF
TRBJ2-1,TRBV28,ASSSRTGDNEQF
TRBJ2-1,TRBV28,ASTLRGTGGPWNEQF
TRBJ2-5,TRBV5-8,ASSLAGVGFETQY
TRBJ1-3,TRBV6-5,ASSYGRSGNTIY
TRBJ2-3,TRBV4-2,ASSPGRAETDTQY